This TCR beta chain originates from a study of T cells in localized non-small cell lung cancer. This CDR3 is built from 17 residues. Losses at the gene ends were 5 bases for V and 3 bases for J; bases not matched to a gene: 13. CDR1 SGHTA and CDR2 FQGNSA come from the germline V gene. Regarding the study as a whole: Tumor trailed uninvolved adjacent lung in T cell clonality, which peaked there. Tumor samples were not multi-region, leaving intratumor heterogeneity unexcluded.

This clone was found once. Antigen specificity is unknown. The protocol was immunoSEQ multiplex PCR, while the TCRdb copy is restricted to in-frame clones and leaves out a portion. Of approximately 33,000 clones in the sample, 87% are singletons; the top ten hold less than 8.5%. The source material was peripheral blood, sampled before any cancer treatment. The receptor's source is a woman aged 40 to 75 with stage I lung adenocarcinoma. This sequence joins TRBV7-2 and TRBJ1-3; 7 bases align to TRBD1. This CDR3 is CASSDDRAPRCGNTIYF. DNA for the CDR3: TGTGCCAGCAGCGACGACAGGGCCCCAAGGTGTGGAAACACCATATATTTT.